The clone carrying this TCR beta chain was observed a few times. Its matching antigen is unknown. The entry originates in a study of CD8+ T cells in alopecia areata. The sequencing template was cDNA reverse transcribed from extracted RNA. Method: immunoSEQ multiplex PCR; TCRdb's copy keeps in-frame clones and lacks some. This sample has around 250,000 clones, with about 68% found just once. CDR3 length: 14 residues. The germline CDR1 and CDR2 sequences are SGHKS and YYEKEE (reference sequence). V lost 1 base, J lost 3 bases, and 3 bases stayed unmatched. Study-wide findings and caveats: Besides other cells, scalp samples also yield sequences of resident alphabeta T cells from normal skin.

A FACSAria was used to sort CD4+ and CD8+ T cells. These cells came from PBMCs. This chain connects TRBV5-5 to TRBJ2-7, with 8 nucleotides matching TRBD1. The source material was CD4+ T cells sorted from blood, sampled at week 0. The TCR comes from a human donor with alopecia areata. For the CDR3, the DNA is TGTGCCAGCAGCTTGCGACAGGGGAGCTACGAGCAGTACTTC. It translates to CASSLRQGSYEQYF.